This T cell receptor (beta chain) stems from a study of response to subunit inactivated influenza vaccine (dated by TCRdb to the late 2010s). General notes on the study: Deep quantitative profiling of the T cell receptor repertoire was used in the study to follow responses to a trivalent subunit inactivated influenza vaccine. Study-wide findings and limitations: The authors proposed that each seasonal influenza vaccination may bring in only a limited number of new T cells.

V is pared back by 1 base and J by 6 bases, with 16 bases lying between the germline termini. The germline V gene encodes CDR1 SGHTA and CDR2 FQGNSA. The CDR3 spans 15 residues, from the cysteine through the phenylalanine. The DNA shown is the 45-base CDR3, in frame from base 1. Library preparation was by RT-PCR. Sequenced using an Illumina HiSeq 2500. TCRdb took the public reads, trimmed them with fastp at Q25, ran MiXCR for clone calling and kept in-frame beta chains. Entries that share a CDR3 protein sequence are merged under the most common genes and DNA. The sample table shows roughly 190,000 distinct CDR3 sequences, and approximately 12% are seen once. The ten largest make up less than 30% of the sample. This clonotype was detected only a few times. The clone's antigen remains unknown. No base quality information exists; no much larger clone differs at one position. Another study also made use of these data, one on T cells expressing NK-cell markers. The second study, in turn, reports: TCR beta cDNA libraries were prepared using 5'RACE template switching, which introduced a universal primer site and unique molecular identifiers. In sorted CD3+CD56+NKG2C+, CD3+CD56+NKG2C- and CD3+CD56-NKG2C+ T-cell subsets from several donors, TCR beta-chain repertoires were profiled. Of the eight sequenced donors, seven were found to be HCMV-seropositive and one was found to be HCMV-seronegative. To restrict sorting to alphabetaTCR-expressing T cells, an anti-gammadeltaTCR antibody was added in several experiments. For about 6 donors, the dominant CD3+CD56+NKG2C+ clonotypes were among the top 10 CD8+ clonotypes and accounted for 1.0-7.0% of CD8+ T cells. Those dominant clonotypes were again the most abundant among CD3+CD56-NKG2C+ cells in four donors, at about 25-65%. Whether the expanded NKG2C-expressing T cell clones were specific for HCMV antigens remained unclear. The study sequenced eight donors, all healthy volunteers chosen at random: three men and five women. HCMV-specific IgG was detected in serum with a commercial ELISA kit to determine HCMV serostatus. Ficoll density gradient centrifugation was used to isolate peripheral blood mononuclear cells from blood. CD4+ and CD8+ T cells were isolated from PBMC by magnetic immunoseparation with Miltenyi isolation kits. cDNA synthesis was primed from the TCR beta constant segment, followed by two successive PCR amplification steps. Libraries were sequenced as 2 x 150 bp reads on Illumina HiSeq 2000/2500, MiSeq or NextSeq. MIGEC was used to demultiplex reads and group reads by UMI, and MiTCR was used to assemble and quantify clonotypes. To exclude erroneous sequences, only TCR cDNA sequences supported by at least two reads were retained. Downstream repertoire analysis used the tcR package, and clonotypes were matched across fractions by CDR3 nucleotide sequence plus V segment. VDJmatch was used to annotate antigen specificity against VDJdb, with one amino acid substitution in CDR3 permitted.

This TCR was sampled from a man aged 50 or older who received an inactivated influenza vaccine. Donor details come from another sample of the same person, matched by shared clones. The chain employs TRBV7-2 and TRBJ2-7; the D gene is possibly TRBD1 or TRBD2, with 5 bases matching each. The input for sequencing was CD8+ T cells sorted from PBMCs, taken 12 days after vaccination. The nucleotides are TGTGCCAGCAGCTTAGTTGGGGGACCCCGGTCCGAGCAGTACTTC. Its coded protein is CASSLVGGPRSEQYF.